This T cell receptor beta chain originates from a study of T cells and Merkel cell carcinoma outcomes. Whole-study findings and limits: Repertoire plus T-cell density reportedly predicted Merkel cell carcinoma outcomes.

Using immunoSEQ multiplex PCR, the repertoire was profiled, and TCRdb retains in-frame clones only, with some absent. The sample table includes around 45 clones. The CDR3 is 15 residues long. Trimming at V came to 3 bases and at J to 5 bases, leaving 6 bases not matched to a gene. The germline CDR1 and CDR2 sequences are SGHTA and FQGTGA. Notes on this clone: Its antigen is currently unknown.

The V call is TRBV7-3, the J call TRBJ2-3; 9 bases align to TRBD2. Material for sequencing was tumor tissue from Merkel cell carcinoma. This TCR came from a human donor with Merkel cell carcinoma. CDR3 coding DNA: TGTGCCAGCAGCTTGGGCGCGGGGGGGCAAGATACGCAGTATTTT. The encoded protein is CASSLGAGGQDTQYF. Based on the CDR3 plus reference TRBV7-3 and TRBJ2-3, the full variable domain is GAGVSQTPSNKVTEKGKYVELRCDPISGHTALYWYRQSLGQGPEFLIYFQGTGAADDSGLPNDRFFAVRPEGSVSTLKIQRTERGDSAVYLCASSLGAGGQDTQYFGPGTRLTVL.